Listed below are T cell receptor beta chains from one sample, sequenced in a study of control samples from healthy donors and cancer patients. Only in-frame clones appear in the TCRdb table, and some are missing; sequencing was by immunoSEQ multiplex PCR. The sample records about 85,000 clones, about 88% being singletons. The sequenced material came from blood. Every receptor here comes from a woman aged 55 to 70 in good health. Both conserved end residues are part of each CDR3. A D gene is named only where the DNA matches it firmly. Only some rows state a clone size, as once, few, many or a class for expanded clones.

CDR3 protein: CASSEQGDTEAFF
CDR3 DNA: TGTGCCAGCAGTGAACAGGGGGACACTGAAGCTTTCTTT
J gene: TRBJ1-1
D gene: TRBD1
V gene: TRBV2
clone size: .

CDR3 protein: CASSLVGLASGANVLTF
CDR3 DNA: TGCGCCAGCAGCTTGGTCGGGCTGGCCTCTGGGGCCAACGTCCTGACTTTC
J gene: TRBJ2-6
D gene: .
V gene: TRBV5-1
clone size: .

CDR3 protein: CASSAGLTTDTQYF
CDR3 DNA: TGTGCCAGCAGCGCAGGGTTGACCACAGATACGCAGTATTTT
J gene: TRBJ2-3
D gene: .
V gene: TRBV9
clone size: .

CDR3 protein: CASTHPATTGQETQYF
CDR3 DNA: TGTGCCAGCACCCACCCCGCGACTACAGGGCAAGAGACCCAGTACTTC
J gene: TRBJ2-5
D gene: .
V gene: TRBV6-6
clone size: .

CDR3 protein: CAISESRDRGNQPQHF
CDR3 DNA: TGTGCCATCAGTGAGTCAAGAGACAGGGGCAATCAGCCCCAGCATTTT
J gene: TRBJ1-5
D gene: TRBD1
V gene: TRBV10-3
clone size: .

CDR3 protein: CASSSRTGFYGYTF
CDR3 DNA: TGTGCCAGCAGCTCCCGGACAGGGTTTTATGGCTACACCTTC
J gene: TRBJ1-2
D gene: TRBD1
V gene: TRBV7-9
clone size: .

CDR3 protein: CSAGKNTEAFF
CDR3 DNA: TGCAGTGCTGGCAAGAACACTGAAGCTTTCTTT
J gene: TRBJ1-1
D gene: .
V gene: TRBV20-1
clone size: .

CDR3 protein: CASSQARGTEAFF
CDR3 DNA: TGTGCCAGCAGCCAAGCGAGGGGTACTGAAGCTTTCTTT
J gene: TRBJ1-1
D gene: .
V gene: TRBV3-1/TRBV3-2
clone size: once

CDR3 protein: CASSPPGRVVGEQYF
CDR3 DNA: TGTGCCAGCTCACCACCAGGCAGGGTTGTTGGCGAGCAGTACTTC
J gene: TRBJ2-7
D gene: .
V gene: TRBV18
clone size: .

CDR3 protein: CASSNSNTEAFF
CDR3 DNA: TGTGCCAGCAGTAACTCGAACACTGAAGCTTTCTTT
J gene: TRBJ1-1
D gene: .
V gene: TRBV6-4
clone size: .

CDR3 protein: CASSATTGGNNEQFF
CDR3 DNA: TGTGCCAGCAGTGCTACCACGGGGGGGAACAATGAGCAGTTCTTC
J gene: TRBJ2-1
D gene: TRBD2
V gene: TRBV6-4
clone size: once

CDR3 protein: CASSLGVGTQYF
CDR3 DNA: TGTGCCAGCAGCCTCGGAGTAGGGACCCAGTACTTC
J gene: TRBJ2-5
D gene: .
V gene: TRBV3-1/TRBV3-2
clone size: few